This T cell receptor beta chain was found in a study of OX40 agonist ivuxolimab in advanced cancers. Profiling relied on immunoSEQ multiplex PCR, and the TCRdb table lists in-frame clones only, not all of them. The profile shows some 16,000 clones, around 79% of them singletons. This specimen was CD4+ or CD8+ T cells sorted from blood, taken in a trial of the OX40 agonist ivuxolimab. This clonotype was obtained from an adult with an advanced solid tumor such as melanoma, head and neck, liver or kidney cancer.

Here the CDR3 reads CASSGGGNLAEAFF. The CDR3 nucleotides read TGTGCCAGCAGCGGCGGGGGGAATCTCGCTGAAGCTTTCTTT. The J gene is TRBJ1-1, the V gene TRBV7-9; possibly TRBD1 for D (5 bases). CDR3 length: 14 residues. With 5 bases removed from V and 6 bases from J, the gap between germline ends came to 16 bases. Germline V gives CDR1 SEHNR, CDR2 FQNEAQ (reference sequence).